Listed below are T cell receptor beta chains from one sample, sequenced in a study of Tregs in tolerant kidney transplant recipients. This table comes from immunoSEQ multiplex PCR, and its TCRdb copy is limited to in-frame clones, with some not included. This sample has under 300,000 clones, with approximately 83% found just once. The source material was CD4+ T cells from blood. Receptors were obtained from a human donor in good health. Each CDR3 is given with its conserved first and last residue. A D gene is named only where the DNA matches it firmly. Part of the rows lack a size; the others show once, few, many or a class for expanded clones.

V	size	J	D	DNA	CDR3
TRBV18	once	TRBJ2-1	.	TGTGCCAGCTCATCAGGAATCAGCAGCTCCTACAATGAGCAGTTCTTC	CASSSGISSSYNEQFF
TRBV30	.	TRBJ2-7	TRBD2	TGTGCCTTGGCGGGGGGAGGAGGCTACGAGCAGTACTTC	CALAGGGGYEQYF
TRBV9	.	TRBJ2-5	.	TGTGCCAGCAGCGTAGACCCCGTTGCGGACAGTCCGAGGGGGACCCAGTACTTC	CASSVDPVADSPRGTQYF
TRBV2	.	TRBJ1-6	TRBD1	TGTGCCAGCAGTTGGGACAGTAATTCACCCCTCCACTTT	CASSWDSNSPLHF
TRBV7-9	.	TRBJ2-7	.	TGTGCCAGCAGCTCATTTACAGCTCGGGCATTCTCCTACGAGCAGTACTTC	CASSSFTARAFSYEQYF
TRBV6-1	few	TRBJ1-6	TRBD1	TGTGCCAGCGAGGACAGGGGATTCAATTCACCCCTCCACTTT	CASEDRGFNSPLHF
TRBV4-1	.	TRBJ1-4	TRBD1	TGCGCCAGCAGCCAAGACCGGGGACAGGGGCGAGAAAAACTGTTTTTT	CASSQDRGQGREKLFF
TRBV5-1	.	TRBJ2-5	.	TGCGCCAGCAGCCCCCACCAAGAGACCCAGTACTTC	CASSPHQETQYF
TRBV6-4	.	TRBJ1-2	.	TGTGCCAGCAGTGCCCACTCAGGGGTTACGCCTGGACGCTACACCTTC	CASSAHSGVTPGRYTF
TRBV7-9	.	TRBJ1-1	TRBD1	TGTGCCAGCAGCTCGCCTGGGACAGGGGCGAGTGAAGCTTTCTTT	CASSSPGTGASEAFF
TRBV7-9	few	TRBJ1-5	.	TGTGCCAGCAGCTTAGGGCCGAATAGCAATCAGCCCCAGCATTTT	CASSLGPNSNQPQHF
TRBV20-1	.	TRBJ2-7	.	TGCAGCGCGCCGGGGACCTACGAGCAGTACTTC	CSAPGTYEQYF
TRBV9	.	TRBJ1-5	.	TGTGCCAGCAGCGCCCACGCCCGGGGGTCGGATCAGCCCCAGCATTTT	CASSAHARGSDQPQHF
TRBV10-2	.	TRBJ2-1	TRBD2	TGCGCCAGCAGCTCCGGACTAGCGGGGAATGAGCAGTTCTTC	CASSSGLAGNEQFF
TRBV18	.	TRBJ1-3	.	TGTGCCAGCTCACTGGGGACGGTTTTCTCTGGAAACACCATATATTTT	CASSLGTVFSGNTIYF
TRBV6-5	.	TRBJ1-2	.	TGTGCCAGCATTAACAGGGTCTATGGCTACACCTTC	CASINRVYGYTF
TRBV30	.	TRBJ1-2	.	TGTGCCTGGAGTGTACCGCCCAGGAACTATGGCTACACCTTC	CAWSVPPRNYGYTF
TRBV7-8	.	TRBJ2-1	.	TGTGCCAGCAGCTTAGTCTCTCCCAGAAGATTATACAATGAGCAGTTCTTC	CASSLVSPRRLYNEQFF
TRBV5-6	.	TRBJ2-7	.	TGTGCCAGCAGCTTGGTCGACTTCTACGAGCAGTACTTC	CASSLVDFYEQYF
TRBV18	.	TRBJ2-7	.	TGTGCCAGCTCACCAAACGCCCTCCACTACGAGCAGTACTTC	CASSPNALHYEQYF
TRBV7-9	.	TRBJ1-2	.	TGTGCCAGCAGCTTGTGGACAGACTATGGCTACACCTTC	CASSLWTDYGYTF
TRBV7-8	once	TRBJ2-5	TRBD1	TGTGCCAGCAGCTTAGAGCGGGCAGGGGGCAGGAAGACCCAGTACTTC	CASSLERAGGRKTQYF
TRBV29-1	.	TRBJ1-2	.	TGCAGCGTTGAGGGATCCAGGGATAACTATGGCTACACCTTC	CSVEGSRDNYGYTF
TRBV19	.	TRBJ1-1	TRBD1	TGTGCCAGTAGTACTCGGACAGGTAAAGCTTTCTTT	CASSTRTGKAFF
TRBV30	.	TRBJ1-6	.	TGTGCCTGGAGTGTAAGTGCCTCGTTCCCCCACTTT	CAWSVSASFPHF
TRBV6-5	.	TRBJ1-2	TRBD1	TGTGCCAGCAGTTACTCGCGGGACAGGCTCTATGGCTACACCTTC	CASSYSRDRLYGYTF
TRBV7-9	.	TRBJ1-2	.	TGTGCCAGCAGCTCCCATGCTCGGGGGGGGACCTTCAACTATGGCTACACCTTC	CASSSHARGGTFNYGYTF
TRBV7-9	.	TRBJ1-5	.	TGTGCCAGCAGCTTAGCCAGGGATGGCAATCAGCCCCAGCATTTT	CASSLARDGNQPQHF
TRBV2	once	TRBJ1-5	TRBD1	TGTGCCAGCAGTGCATGGAAGGGACAGGGTCAGGATAGCAATCAGCCCCAGCATTTT	CASSAWKGQGQDSNQPQHF
TRBV5-4	once	TRBJ1-1	.	TGTGCCAGCAGCACAGGGCTCCAAAACACTGAAGCTTTCTTT	CASSTGLQNTEAFF
TRBV6-6	.	TRBJ1-4	.	TGTGCCAGCAGTTACAGGGGGTTTGAAAAACTGTTTTTT	CASSYRGFEKLFF
TRBV5-4	few	TRBJ2-3	TRBD1	TGTGCCAGCAGCTTAATACCGGGACAGGGGACAGATACGCAGTATTTT	CASSLIPGQGTDTQYF
TRBV6-1	.	TRBJ1-2	TRBD1	TGTGCCAGCAGCCAGGAGGGGGCCGCTAACTATGGCTACACCTTC	CASSQEGAANYGYTF
TRBV6-6	.	TRBJ2-1	.	TGTGCCAGCAGCTTGACTCGTAATGAGCAGTTCTTC	CASSLTRNEQFF
TRBV5-6	.	TRBJ2-1	.	TGTGCCAGCAGCTTGCTGTCTGCCTCCTACAATGAGCAGTTCTTC	CASSLLSASYNEQFF
TRBV7-9	.	TRBJ1-5	.	TGTGCCAGCAGCATCGGGCCCTTAGGGTCCCAGCATTTT	CASSIGPLGSQHF
TRBV5-1	.	TRBJ2-1	.	TGCGCCAGCAGCTTGGCCGGTTCTAGAGATGAGCAGTTCTTC	CASSLAGSRDEQFF
TRBV11-2	.	TRBJ2-7	.	TGTGCCAGCAGCCTAGGGCGGGGTTTCTACGAGCAGTACTTC	CASSLGRGFYEQYF
TRBV25-1	.	TRBJ1-5	.	TGTGCCAGCAGTGACGGGGGGAAGCAGCCCCAGCATTTT	CASSDGGKQPQHF
TRBV6-5	.	TRBJ2-7	TRBD1	TGTGCCAGCAGGGAGGGACAGGGGAGCTCCTACGAGCAGTACTTC	CASREGQGSSYEQYF
TRBV4-2	.	TRBJ1-2	.	TGTGCCAGCAGCCAAGATGGGGGGGAGGCTGGCTACACCTTC	CASSQDGGEAGYTF
TRBV29-1	.	TRBJ2-1	.	TGCATCCTTCACGACGGCCTTACGCAGTTCTTC	CILHDGLTQFF
TRBV2	.	TRBJ2-7	TRBD1	TGTGCCAGCACCGGGACAGGAGAATACGAGCAGTACTTC	CASTGTGEYEQYF
TRBV11-3	.	TRBJ2-3	.	TGTGCCAGCAGCTTAGCCCCCGCAGATACGCAGTATTTT	CASSLAPADTQYF
TRBV9	.	TRBJ1-2	.	TGTGCCAGCAGCCCCGGAATGCCGGGAGGCTACACCTTC	CASSPGMPGGYTF
TRBV5-1	once	TRBJ1-3	TRBD1	TGCGCCAGCAGCGTATCCACAGGGGGCTCTGGAAACACCATATATTTT	CASSVSTGGSGNTIYF
TRBV4-1	.	TRBJ1-2	.	TGCGCCAGCAGCCAAGACTGGCCGAGGGGGGGACCCATACGTACTAACTATGGCTACACCTTC	CASSQDWPRGGPIRTNYGYTF
TRBV19	few	TRBJ1-1	.	TGTGCCAGTAGTATAAGGGGAAACACTGAAGCTTTCTTT	CASSIRGNTEAFF
TRBV5-1	.	TRBJ1-1	TRBD1	TGCGCCAGCAGCTTGGACACGACAGGGATTGAAGCTTTCTTT	CASSLDTTGIEAFF
TRBV7-8	.	TRBJ2-1	.	TGTGCCAGCAGCTTTCGACAGTCGAGCTCCTACAATGAGCAGTTCTTC	CASSFRQSSSYNEQFF
TRBV19	.	TRBJ1-6	.	TGTGCCAGCACCAGGGGCACGGCTTCACCCCTCCACTTT	CASTRGTASPLHF
TRBV15	.	TRBJ2-3	.	TGTGCCACCAGCAGTCCCTCCGTCGGTACGCAGTATTTT	CATSSPSVGTQYF
TRBV11-2	few	TRBJ1-1	.	TGTGCCAGCAGTCTAAGTCTCCGTGGGGACACTGAAGCTTTCTTT	CASSLSLRGDTEAFF
TRBV7-9	.	TRBJ2-3	.	TGTGCCAGCAGCTTAAGGGGAGTAAGCACAGATACGCAGTATTTT	CASSLRGVSTDTQYF
TRBV4-2	.	TRBJ2-1	.	TGTGCCAGCCACTCGGACCCGGGGGAGCAGTTCTTC	CASHSDPGEQFF